The T cell receptor (beta chain) under discussion was sequenced for a study of a mutant IDH1 vaccine in newly diagnosed glioma. On the study more broadly: The therapy given earlier, which was standard therapy, consisted of radiotherapy, temozolomide, or both, and most of the patients received both.

Assay used: immunoSEQ multiplex PCR; TCRdb lists only in-frame clones, some missing. This repertoire shows under 65,000 clones, 80% found once; its top ten account for approximately 6.1%. Specified time point: week 11, during vaccination. Vaccination comprised doses that each held 300 ug of mutant IDH1 20-mer peptide, plus topical imiquimod. Germline V CDR1 and CDR2: MGHDK, SYGVNS. V lost 3 bases, J lost 8 bases, and 11 bases lay in between. The CDR3 runs 13 residues. This clone was observed once. Its antigen is not identified. The chain uses TRBV25-1 and TRBJ1-5; D is possibly TRBD1 (6 bases). The origin of this receptor is a man in his forties or fifties with glioma. The source was PBMCs, collected from a glioma patient whose treatment included an IDH1 peptide vaccine. The CDR3 coding sequence is TGTGCCAGCAGTGATGTGCAGGGGAAGCCCCAGCATTTT. It encodes CASSDVQGKPQHF. The full variable domain, completed using reference TRBV25-1 and TRBJ1-5, is EADIYQTPRYLVIGTGKKITLECSQTMGHDKMYWYQQDPGMELHLIHYSYGVNSTEKGDLSSESTVSRIRTEHFPLTLESARPSHTSQYLCASSDVQGKPQHFGDGTRLSIL.